The clone carrying this T cell receptor (beta chain) has only a few counts. Antigen: not known. TCRdb redid the calling of the RT-PCR reads with MiXCR, one entry per CDR3 protein. This sample has about 190,000 distinct CDR3 sequences, with around an eighth found just once. Trimming pared 6 bases from V and 1 base from J, leaving 18 bases between. The CDR3 is 16 residues long. CDR1 is MNHEY and CDR2 is SVGEGT in the germline V gene. These data originate in a study of response to subunit inactivated influenza vaccine. Findings and caveats of the study: The authors put forward the suggestion that each seasonal influenza vaccination may bring in only a limited number of new T cells.

Sample: CD8+ T cells sorted from PBMCs, taken 4 to 6 days after vaccination. The chain employs TRBV6-2 or TRBV6-3 and TRBJ2-5; no firm D call. This TCR came from a man aged 45-60 years who received an inactivated influenza vaccine. The CDR3, as DNA: TGTGCCAGCAGATCAACACGTACAGTTACCCAAGAGACCCAGTACTTC. This codes for CASRSTRTVTQETQYF.